This T cell receptor (beta chain) was captured in a study of cytomegalovirus exposure and HLA in healthy donors (dated by TCRdb to the late 2010s). Describing the broader study: An earlier analysis of some 500 of the donors reported 250 to 300 Gb of sequence data and more than 90 million unique TCR beta sequences from 150 million to 200 million T cells. Roughly 5 DR-DQ haplotypes were handled as single units for association and clustering because linkage in the cohort was strong. Donor age, sex, ethnicity and CMV serostatus were compiled alongside the repertoire data. A later genetic analysis used genome-wide SNP genotypes for about three fifths of the roughly 700 donors, treating that subset as a discovery cohort. The number of donors typed differed by locus, with 629-630 for A, B, C, DRB1 and DQB1, around 520 for DQA1, over 600 for DPA1, and under 490 for DPB1. The study combined high-throughput TCR immunosequencing, statistical association of individual TCRs with disease status, and machine learning to predict cytomegalovirus infection status. In an earlier analysis of about 590 of the donors, high-throughput TCR beta sequencing was used to judge whether each TCR beta V gene segment behaved as functional or pseudogenic. The genetic ancestry cluster associated with self-reported Caucasian donors included 70% to 85% of the roughly 380 genotyped donors. Using immunosequencing, the study profiled T cell repertoires from 500 to 800 subjects and related those repertoires to cytomegalovirus serostatus. Every discovery cohort repertoire had been produced on one sequencing platform. A separate validation cohort of 100 to 150 different subjects was used in addition to the roughly 670-subject first cohort. Across about 380 genotyped donors of the cohort, an average of approximately 200,000 unique TCR beta nucleotide sequences per donor were sequenced, and approximately 17% of those sequences were non-productive. A later analysis re-analyzed previously published TCR beta repertoires from roughly 630 donors and added high-resolution HLA genotyping to study TCR occurrence patterns. Roughly 310 gigabases of sequencing data and 70 million to 85 million unique TCR sequences were included in an early release covering 550 to 800 HLA-typed donors. Class I and class II HLA loci were covered by the typing at four-digit resolution. The study aimed to test whether signatures of past pathogen exposure could be identified by cataloging public T cell receptors. Rather than using new phenotypic data, the later analysis identified candidate immune exposures from TCR beta sequences and from how often those sequences occurred across donors. Results the study describes overall, beyond this receptor: Compared with the roughly 670-donor mean, donors in an Asian-associated ancestry cluster had fewer N-insertions in productive TCRs, according to a later genetic analysis. A cluster of highly shared sequence variants was judged likely to be a technical artifact of the sequencing pipeline. Because HLA typing was unavailable for some donors at each locus, only the typed subset was used in association tests. V-gene and J-gene trimming of TCR beta chains was associated with a missense DCLRE1C variant in a later genetic analysis, and the association was replicated in an independent cohort. According to the authors, the approach could potentially be generalized to other disease states and immunological phenotypes. Immune exposure information for the cohort was limited to CMV serostatus. Because the 87-base-pair reads could not distinguish some IMGT-functional V segments, including TRBV6-2 and TRBV6-3, those segments were excluded. Linkage disequilibrium might explain the correlated functional status among segregating V segments, but an unknown experimental factor could not be excluded. A further reported finding was that TCR beta sequences accurately predicted the HLA-A and HLA-B alleles for most subjects in the first cohort. A few of the identified cytomegalovirus-associated TCR beta chains were confirmed in vitro to be specific for cytomegalovirus antigens. An earlier analysis of approximately 590 of the donors showed that most TCR beta V segments appeared in productive rearrangements either about 87% or about 30% of the time, which broadly matched IMGT annotations. Most TCR sequences were observed very rarely across donors, whereas some public TCRs were present in many individuals. Roughly uniform sequencing depth across donors was assumed in presence/absence analyses, although this assumption may not hold. In a later analysis, HLA-associated TCR beta chains were found to be more clonally expanded and to have lower generation probabilities than equally common non-associated chains. A later analysis reported that several top co-occurrence clusters appeared linked to parvovirus B19, influenza, CMV and Epstein-Barr virus. A later analysis found that most CMV-associated TCR beta chains appeared HLA-restricted, with HLA associations seemingly driven largely by CMV exposure. Fewer than 20 rarely observed V segments, including chromosome 9 orphons, were excluded from the earlier analysis of some 590 of the donors because counts were too low. The study gave a list of under 200 TCR beta chains associated with cytomegalovirus. When HLA alleles, especially DR and DQ, strongly co-occurred, TCR associations were difficult to assign to individual alleles. The cohort was sequenced for TCR beta chains only, and without alpha or paired-chain data the features that could be detected were limited. A later analysis associated roughly 17,000 TCR beta sequences with specific HLA alleles at a false discovery rate of 0.05. In both the original and validation cohorts, the classifier was reported to diagnose cytomegalovirus status with high specificity and sensitivity. In a later analysis, the rate of TCR association differed among HLA loci, with DRB1 alleles having the most associated TCRs and HLA-C alleles having the fewest.

Trimming accounts for 1 base at V and 0 bases at J, while the number of junction bases matched to no gene is 10. The CDR3 spans 20 residues, from the cysteine through the phenylalanine. CDR3 DNA is the only sequence kept; it has 60 bases, read in frame from the first base. CDR1 LGHNA and CDR2 YNFKEQ are derived from the germline V gene. Library preparation was by the immunoSEQ multiplex PCR assay. For the multiplex PCR, a mixture combining 60 forward primers for TCR Vbeta segments and 13 reverse primers for TCR Jbeta segments was used. A multiplex PCR assay on genomic DNA amplified the CDR3 region of rearranged TCR beta genes. On the Illumina HiSeq System, the amplified TCR beta libraries were sequenced as 87-base-pair reads. The published analysis was carried out like this. In a later analysis, roughly 80 million unique TCR beta chains were counted across the roughly 610 repertoires, and roughly 11 million of these chains were shared by at least two donors. A nearest-neighbor algorithm error-corrected the raw reads and collapsed the reads into unique sequences, merging closely related sequences to remove PCR and sequencing errors. Alignment of CDR3 sequences to IMGT reference sequences was used to assign V, D and J gene segments. For a sequence to be retained, a match of at least six nucleotides was required to both a V gene segment and a J gene segment. A rearrangement counted as productive if the CDR3 had no stop codons and remained in frame with V and J, and every other rearrangement counted as non-productive. Following IMGT convention, CDR3 was defined as the stretch from the second conserved V-encoded cysteine up to the conserved J-encoded phenylalanine. In an earlier analysis of just under 600 of the donors, sequences lacking an unambiguous match to a single V gene segment were excluded. An earlier analysis of under 750 of the donors called V segments functional above 56.7% productive rearrangements and segregating when the between-donor standard deviation exceeded 5%. To diagnose cytomegalovirus status from the catalog of TCR beta chain sequences, a statistical classification framework was built. A later analysis assigned V and J genes by comparing TCR nucleotide sequences with IMGT/GENE-DB human TR gene sequences. The TCRdist pipeline was used in a later analysis to assign CDR3 sequences and most-parsimonious VDJ recombination scenarios. In a later analysis, every TCR beta chain was defined by the combination of its CDR3 amino acid sequence and its V-gene family, and reads without a unique V-gene family were dropped. A later analysis removed several hundred highly shared, low-generation-probability nucleotide sequences to deal with suspected cross-contamination and a sequencing artifact. For each public chain, a later analysis derived a clonal expansion index from normalized ranks of inferred template counts within each repertoire. In a later analysis, generation probabilities were computed with a VDJ recombination model fitted to out-of-frame rearrangements, and the resulting probabilities were checked against IGoR. In a later analysis, TCR-TCR, TCR-HLA and TCR-CMV co-occurrence was scored with hypergeometric tests, and a repertoire-size bias correction was applied to TCR pairs. In a later analysis, false discovery rates were estimated by permuting HLA or CMV assignments 20 times. In a later analysis, co-occurring TCRs were grouped using DBSCAN, with TCRdist sequence similarity added in when clustering inside HLA-allele-positive subsets. Repertoires with fewer than 30,000 or more than 120,000 public chains were left out of co-occurrence clustering, as were five repertoires with anomalous nucleotide sharing. The source is immuneACCESS, and TCRdb retained only in-frame sequences with V and J called. Part of the clones is not carried over; for the studies checked, unresolved V genes explain less than half of this, and the remainder is unexplained. V, J and clone size were drawn from that table, and D and trimming were deduced from the DNA. This sample comprises around 170,000 clones, just over 75% of them detected only once. The ten largest clones represent approximately 1.4% of the sample.

Note on this clone: Which antigen it targets is not known. Base qualities were left out, and no much larger clone turns up one base away.

The cohort comprised 670 or so healthy bone marrow donors. All cohort members were sampled while nominally healthy, although unrecorded immune exposures were likely present. The donor was CMV seronegative and was included in the group of under 450 seronegative cohort members. Each donor provided a peripheral blood sample, and peripheral blood mononuclear cells were used for TCR beta sequencing. The Qiagen DNeasy Blood Extraction Kit was used to extract genomic DNA from the blood cell samples. This sequence was found in a man aged 18 to 30 in good health and CMV-seronegative. The chain is encoded by TRBV4-2 joined to TRBJ2-6, with 9 middle bases fitting TRBD1. Sequencing was done on a sample of PBMCs. The DNA sequence is given as TGTGCCAGCAGCCAAGGTATCTCGACAGGGGGTATCTCTGGGGCCAACGTCCTGACTTTC. This sequence encodes CASSQGISTGGISGANVLTF.